This passage covers 5 T cell receptor beta chains from one sample sequenced in a study of cytomegalovirus exposure and HLA in healthy donors. It was with 60 Vbeta and 13 Jbeta primers that the PCR ran. Assay: immunoSEQ multiplex PCR; the TCRdb copy retains only in-frame clones and omits some. Here the sample spans around 120,000 clones, 75% to 85% being singletons. Sequencing was performed on PBMCs. The receptors were sampled from a girl aged 2 to 10 in good health and CMV-seronegative.

V and J are TRBV7-8 and TRBJ2-1, with D possibly being TRBD2 (5 bases). Per germline, CDR1 SGHVS and CDR2 FQNEAQ. CDR3 length: 12 residues. Deletions cut 5 bases from V and 7 bases from J, with 9 bases between. The CDR3 here is CASSPEANEQFF. The CDR3 DNA sequence: TGTGCCAGCAGCCCGGAGGCGAATGAGCAGTTCTTC.

The gene calls are TRBV19 and TRBJ1-6, with a tentative D call TRBD1 (5 bases). V was cut by 10 bases and J by 6 bases, with 10 bases left in between. Germline loops: CDR1 LNHDA, CDR2 SQIVND (reference sequence). The CDR3 extends over 12 amino acids. CDR3 sequence: CATGLLNSPLHF. The CDR3 nucleotides are TGTGCCACGGGACTCCTTAATTCACCCCTCCACTTT.

The chain links TRBV28 to TRBJ2-3; a possible D gene is TRBD2 (6 bases). CDR3 length equals 16 residues. Germline assignment: CDR1 MDHEN and CDR2 SYDVKM. Trimming pared 6 bases from V and 4 bases from J, leaving 20 bases between. In DNA, the CDR3 is TGTGCCAGCAGCTCTAGGAGGGCCGGACCTTCAGATACGCAGTATTTT. Translation: CASSSRRAGPSDTQYF.

This clone was counted a single time. This rearrangement joins TRBV5-4 to TRBJ2-3; TRBD1 might be the D (6 bases). Trimming left V 4 bases short and J 2 bases short, with 14 bases between. CDR3 length: 15 amino acids. The V gene's germline CDR1 is SGHNT and CDR2 YYREEE (reference sequence). In DNA form, the CDR3 reads TGTGCCAGCAGCCCAGGGGTGCTGACCACAGATACGCAGTATTTT. As protein: CASSPGVLTTDTQYF.

The chain links TRBV2 to TRBJ1-2; perhaps TRBD1 as D (6 bases). The V end lost 10 bases, the J end lost 4 bases, and 13 bases lay between the germline ends. Germline CDR1 and CDR2: SNHLY and FYNNEI. The CDR3 sequence is 12 residues long. The CDR3 loop is CANQGSAYGYTF. For the CDR3, the DNA is TGTGCCAACCAGGGGTCAGCCTATGGCTACACCTTC. The complete variable domain, with remaining parts taken from reference TRBV2 and TRBJ1-2, reads EPEVTQTPSHQVTQMGQEVILRCVPISNHLYFYWYRQILGQKVEFLVSFYNNEISEKSEIFDDQFSVERPDGSNFTLKIRSTKLEDSAMYFCANQGSAYGYTFGSGTRLTVV.